This is a list of T cell receptor beta chains from one sample in a study of tumor-infiltrating lymphocytes in localized non-small cell lung cancer. Sequenced by immunoSEQ multiplex PCR; TCRdb stores in-frame clones only, minus some. The sample consists of approximately 14,000 clones, approximately 71% of them appearing once. Material for sequencing was uninvolved lung tissue not adjacent to the tumor. The receptors were sampled from a human donor with non-small cell lung cancer. Each CDR3 is given with its conserved first and last residue. The D gene is left open where the match is weak. Expanded clones are given a class, and other clones once, few, many or no size at all.

>TRBJ2-3|TRBV10-3|-|-
TGTGCCATCAGTGAGTCTGGGGACTCCACAGATACGCAGTATTTT
CAISESGDSTDTQYF
>TRBJ1-5|TRBV6-5|-|-
TGTGCCAGCAGTCTTGACAGCAATCAGCCCCAGCATTTT
CASSLDSNQPQHF
>TRBJ1-1|TRBV5-6|-|-
TGTGCCAGCAGCTTGGACCCCATGGCCACTGAAGCTTTCTTT
CASSLDPMATEAFF
>TRBJ1-5|TRBV6-5|-|-
TGTGCCAGCAAGTGGCAGAGGAATAGCAATCAGCCCCAGCATTTT
CASKWQRNSNQPQHF
>TRBJ1-1|TRBV27|-|-
TGTGCCAGCATGACGGGGTATACTGAAGCTTTCTTT
CASMTGYTEAFF
>TRBJ2-2|TRBV9|TRBD2|few
TGTGCCAGCAGCGTAGTTGGGGGGGTCACCGGGGAGCTGTTTTTT
CASSVVGGVTGELFF
>TRBJ2-2|TRBV10-3|TRBD2|-
TGTGCCATCAGTGAAAGGGGCGGGAGTGAAAACACCGGGGAGCTGTTTTTT
CAISERGGSENTGELFF
>TRBJ1-4|TRBV10-3|-|-
TGTGCCATCAGCCCAACCGGCAGGGGTCGGAATGAAAAACTGTTTTTT
CAISPTGRGRNEKLFF
>TRBJ2-1|TRBV2|TRBD1|-
TGTGCCACCCAGGGGCGGGACAGGGGTGTGTCCGGACTCAATGAGCAGTTCTTC
CATQGRDRGVSGLNEQFF
>TRBJ2-5|TRBV27|-|-
TGTGCCAGCAGTTTAGAGAGATACCGGGAGACCCAGTACTTC
CASSLERYRETQYF
>TRBJ2-5|TRBV2|TRBD2|-
TGTGCCAGCAGGAGGACTAGCGGGGGGGCCGGAGAGACCCAGTACTTC
CASRRTSGGAGETQYF
>TRBJ2-5|TRBV5-4|-|-
TGTGCCAGCAGCTTGGTGGCCGCAGAGACCCAGTACTTC
CASSLVAAETQYF
>TRBJ1-4|TRBV5-4|-|-
TGTGCCAGCAGCTCGACAGCCGATGAGAGAAAACTGTTTTTT
CASSSTADERKLFF
>TRBJ2-7|TRBV4-3|TRBD2|-
TGCGCCAGCAGCCAAGGACTAGCGGGGGACCGCTACGAGCAGTACTTC
CASSQGLAGDRYEQYF
>TRBJ1-3|TRBV7-6|-|-
TGTGCCAGCAGCTTAGGACGGCTCTCTGGAAACACCATATATTTT
CASSLGRLSGNTIYF
>TRBJ2-7|TRBV5-1|TRBD1|-
TGCGCCAGCAGCCTGGACAGGGTAGGCTACGAGCAGTACTTC
CASSLDRVGYEQYF
>TRBJ1-1|TRBV28|-|-
TGTGCCAGCAGTTCGGCCACGGCAGGGTTTGGAACTGAAGCTTTCTTT
CASSSATAGFGTEAFF
>TRBJ1-1|TRBV5-3|-|-
TGTGCCAGAAGCTTGGTAGGGCTTATTAGTGCACATGAAGCTTTCTTT
CARSLVGLISAHEAFF